This T cell receptor beta chain was recorded in a study of T cell responses to AZD1222 COVID-19 vaccine. In the study overall: Doses given second, at about 4 or about 12 weeks, were pooled.

CDR3 size: 14 residues. The germline V gene has CDR1 KGHDR and CDR2 SFDVKD. V lost 4 bases and J lost 2, with 10 bases in between. Overall study findings and caveats: Breadth and depth of Spike-specific TCRs rose after two AZD1222 doses. Samples come after the peak T cell response, not at day 14. At 160-218 and 743-854, vaccine-associated CD4 TCRs were dominant, and they spanned spike.

Generated by immunoSEQ multiplex PCR, the TCRdb table keeps only in-frame clones and is missing some. Of about 100,000 clones listed, 70% to 90% are singletons. A word on this clone: Its antigen is undetermined.

Sample: peripheral blood, taken on day 0 of AZD1222 vaccination. The receptor comes from an adult in good health. The rearrangement joins TRBV24-1 to TRBJ1-2, with D possibly matching TRBD1 (5 bases). CDR3 region: CATSDVQENYGYTF. DNA of the CDR3: TGTGCCACCAGTGACGTACAGGAAAACTATGGCTACACCTTC.